Sequencing of this T cell receptor (beta chain) was carried out in a study of cytomegalovirus exposure and HLA in healthy donors (dated by TCRdb to 2016 to 2017). Some background on the complete study: According to an earlier analysis of several hundred of the donors, some 180 million T cells yielded 90 million to 140 million unique TCR beta sequences and 276 Gb of sequence data. A later analysis re-examined previously published TCR beta repertoires from hundreds of donors and added high-resolution HLA genotyping to investigate patterns of TCR occurrence. Approximately 300 gigabases of sequencing data and tens of millions of unique TCR sequences made up an early release that covered under 750 HLA-typed donors. The number of donors typed differed by locus, with about 629-640 for A, B, C, DRB1 and DQB1, roughly 550 for DQA1, 600 to 610 for DPA1, and roughly 450 for DPB1. The study aimed to test whether signatures of past pathogen exposure could be identified by cataloging public T cell receptors. High-throughput TCR immunosequencing, statistical association of individual TCRs with disease status, and machine learning were combined to predict cytomegalovirus infection status. The genetic ancestry cluster associated with self-reported Caucasian donors included about four fifths of the approximately 400 genotyped donors. A later genetic analysis took genome-wide SNP genotypes for about 65% of the 666 donors and used that subset as a discovery cohort. Besides the first cohort of approximately 670 subjects, a separate validation cohort made up of roughly 120 different subjects was used. Class I and class II HLA loci were covered by the typing at four-digit resolution. The T cell repertoires of some 670 subjects were profiled by immunosequencing and related to cytomegalovirus serostatus. Because of strong linkage in the cohort, roughly five DR-DQ haplotypes were treated as single units for association and clustering. On average, around 230,000 unique TCR beta nucleotide sequences were sequenced per donor among several hundred genotyped donors of the cohort, with 15% to 20% of those sequences being non-productive. Donor age, sex, ethnicity and CMV serostatus were compiled alongside the repertoire data. In the later analysis, no new phenotypic data were used to find candidate immune exposures; instead, reliance was placed on TCR beta sequences and their occurrence across donors. Every discovery cohort repertoire had been produced on one sequencing platform. An earlier analysis of 587 of the donors used high-throughput TCR beta sequencing to judge whether each TCR beta V gene segment behaved as functional or pseudogenic.

Library method: the immunoSEQ multiplex PCR assay. A mixture of 60 forward primers for TCR Vbeta segments and 13 reverse primers for TCR Jbeta segments was used in the multiplex PCR. A multiplex PCR assay on genomic DNA amplified the CDR3 region of rearranged TCR beta genes. The Illumina HiSeq System was used to sequence the amplified TCR beta libraries as 87-base-pair reads. The authors' analysis ran thus. A later analysis counted tens of millions of unique TCR beta chains across the 550 to 800 repertoires, and approximately 11 million of these chains were shared by at least two donors. To remove PCR and sequencing errors, raw reads were error-corrected and collapsed into unique sequences using a nearest-neighbor algorithm that merged closely related sequences. Alignment of CDR3 sequences to IMGT reference sequences was used to assign V, D and J gene segments. For a sequence to be retained, a match of at least six nucleotides was required to both a V gene segment and a J gene segment. A rearrangement counted as productive if the CDR3 had no stop codons and remained in frame with V and J, and every other rearrangement counted as non-productive. CDR3 was defined by IMGT convention, running from the second conserved V-encoded cysteine to the conserved J-encoded phenylalanine. Sequences without an unambiguous match to a single V gene segment were excluded from the earlier analysis of several hundred of the donors. In an earlier analysis of approximately 610 of the donors, V segments were called functional above 56.7% productive rearrangements and were called segregating when the between-donor standard deviation exceeded 5%. A statistical classification framework was built to diagnose cytomegalovirus status from the catalog of TCR beta chain sequences. In a later analysis, TCR nucleotide sequences were compared against IMGT/GENE-DB human TR gene sequences so that V and J genes could be assigned. In a later analysis, CDR3 sequences and most-parsimonious VDJ recombination scenarios were assigned using the TCRdist pipeline. A later analysis defined each TCR beta chain by its CDR3 amino acid sequence plus V-gene family, and excluded reads lacking a unique V-gene family. To address suspected cross-contamination and a sequencing artifact, a later analysis removed roughly 640 highly shared, low-generation-probability nucleotide sequences. In a later analysis, a clonal expansion index was calculated for each public chain from normalized within-repertoire ranks of inferred template counts. Generation probabilities in a later analysis came from a VDJ recombination model fitted to out-of-frame rearrangements, and those results were checked against IGoR. Hypergeometric tests were used in a later analysis to score TCR-TCR, TCR-HLA and TCR-CMV co-occurrence, with a repertoire-size bias correction applied to the TCR pairs. A later analysis estimated false discovery rates by permuting HLA or CMV assignments 20 times. In a later analysis, co-occurring TCRs were grouped with DBSCAN, and TCRdist sequence similarity was added when clustering was performed within HLA-allele-positive subsets. Repertoires with fewer than 30,000 or more than 120,000 public chains were left out of co-occurrence clustering, as were four to six repertoires with anomalous nucleotide sharing. In its TCRdb copy, this immuneACCESS table keeps in-frame sequences only and misses some clones. Where compared with another copy, unresolved V genes explain less than half of these, and the others have no known cause. D and trimming come from the DNA, and the V and J calls and clone size come from that table. This sample holds about 130,000 clones; roughly 80% were observed only once. 1% to 1.5% of the sample is taken by the ten largest.

Broader findings and caveats from the paper: Sequencing depth was assumed to be roughly uniform across donors in the presence/absence analyses, though that assumption may not hold. Most TCR sequences were observed very rarely across donors, whereas some public TCRs were present in many individuals. A later analysis found that TCR association rates varied across HLA loci, with DRB1 alleles showing the most associated TCRs and HLA-C alleles the fewest. The authors suggested that the approach could potentially be generalized to other disease states and immunological phenotypes. When HLA alleles, especially DR and DQ, strongly co-occurred, TCR associations were difficult to assign to individual alleles. In a later analysis, HLA-associated TCR beta chains showed more clonal expansion and lower generation probabilities than non-associated chains that were equally common. A further reported finding was that TCR beta sequences accurately predicted the HLA-A and HLA-B alleles for most subjects in the first cohort. Linkage disequilibrium might explain the correlated functional status among segregating V segments, but an unknown experimental factor could not be excluded. In a later analysis, several top co-occurrence clusters were reported to appear linked to parvovirus B19, influenza, CMV and Epstein-Barr virus. In a later genetic analysis, fewer N-insertions in productive TCRs were reported among donors in an Asian-associated ancestry cluster than the roughly 700-donor mean. The study gave a list of 150 to 200 TCR beta chains associated with cytomegalovirus. A cluster of highly shared sequence variants was judged likely to be a technical artifact of the sequencing pipeline. Over 15 rarely observed V segments, including chromosome 9 orphons, were excluded from the earlier analysis of about 600 of the donors because counts were too low. Some IMGT-functional V segments, including TRBV6-2 and TRBV6-3, could not be distinguished by the 87-base-pair reads and were therefore excluded. Because HLA typing was unavailable for some donors at each locus, only the typed subset was used in association tests. The classifier was reported to diagnose cytomegalovirus status with high specificity and sensitivity in both the original and validation cohorts. Most CMV-associated TCR beta chains appeared to be HLA-restricted in a later analysis, and the HLA associations seemed to be driven largely by CMV exposure. In vitro tests confirmed that a few of the cytomegalovirus-associated TCR beta chains recognize cytomegalovirus antigens. In an earlier analysis of 587 of the donors, most TCR beta V segments appeared in productive rearrangements about 87% or about 30% of the time, broadly matching IMGT annotations. For the cohort, immune exposure information was limited to CMV serostatus. An association between a missense DCLRE1C variant and V-gene and J-gene trimming of TCR beta chains was found in a later genetic analysis and replicated in an independent cohort. A later analysis associated 15,000 to 20,000 TCR beta sequences with specific HLA alleles at a false discovery rate of 0.05. This cohort had only TCR beta chains sequenced, and the lack of alpha or paired-chain data limited which features could be detected.

The CDR3 goes from the cysteine to the phenylalanine over 16 residues. Only the CDR3 portion is preserved as DNA: 48 bases, with reading frame beginning at the first base. Germline trimming: 7 bases from V, 4 bases from J; junction bases outside gene matches: 9. As encoded in the germline V gene, CDR1 is SQVTM while CDR2 is ANQGSEA. Comment on this clone: The target of this receptor is not known. There are no base qualities to consult, and no much larger clone falls within one base.

The cohort consisted of 600 or so healthy bone marrow donors. Cohort members were all nominally healthy when sampled, although unrecorded immune exposures were likely present. The donor tested CMV seronegative and was one of the 352 seronegative cohort members. A peripheral blood sample was collected from each donor, and TCR beta sequencing was performed on peripheral blood mononuclear cells. Genomic DNA was extracted from the blood cell samples with the Qiagen DNeasy Blood Extraction Kit. This sequence uses TRBV29-1 and TRBJ2-2, and TRBD2 matches 13 of the central bases. The TCR originated in a female donor in good health and CMV-seronegative. Sample: PBMCs. The CDR3 region: CSAQTSGGTATGELFF. The base sequence is TGCAGCGCTCAGACTAGCGGGGGGACCGCCACCGGGGAGCTGTTTTTT.